Below, 23 T cell receptor beta chains from the same sample are listed, as sequenced in a study of blood T cell repertoires in COVID-19. Sequenced by immunoSEQ multiplex PCR; TCRdb stores in-frame clones only, minus some. The sample has more than 110,000 clones, 82% seen once. Sequencing was carried out using peripheral blood. The receptors derive from a woman of 80 years or more with acute or convalescent COVID-19.

V usage is TRBV2 and J usage is TRBJ1-1; D ambiguous. The CDR3 is 12 residues long. The germline V gene encodes CDR1 SNHLY and CDR2 FYNNEI. Between the trimmed V and J ends, which lost 11 bases and 1 base, there was a span of 11 bases. DNA for the CDR3: TGTGCCTCCAGGATCGCGAACACTGAAGCTTTCTTT. Amino acid sequence: CASRIANTEAFF.

The chain is built from TRBV7-7 and TRBJ2-1; no clear D gene. CDR1 and CDR2 (germline): SSHAT, FNYEAQ (reference sequence). CDR3 length: 13 residues. Trimming removed 3 bases from V and 9 bases from J, with 12 bases in between. CDR3 in amino acids: CASSLVVGGEQFF. The CDR3 bases are TGTGCCAGCAGCTTGGTGGTCGGCGGTGAGCAGTTCTTC.

This rearrangement joins TRBV19 to TRBJ2-7; no reliable D call. The J call may be in error: the DNA end matches TRBJ2-5 better. The length of the CDR3 is 12 residues. Germline CDR1 reads LNHDA; CDR2 reads SQIVND (reference sequence). The CDR3 reads CASSRGVETQYF. The CDR3 nucleotides are TGTGCCAGTAGTAGAGGAGTGGAGACCCAGTACTTC.

The J gene is TRBJ2-1, the V gene TRBV5-4, with D unclear. V lost 0 bases to trimming and J lost 6 bases, with 19 bases between them. Germline loops: CDR1 SGHNT, CDR2 YYREEE (reference sequence). This CDR3 region has 17 residues. The CDR3: CASSLASSRSGSNEQFF. CDR3 nucleotides: TGTGCCAGCAGCTTGGCTTCGTCTAGGTCCGGGTCCAATGAGCAGTTCTTC.

The chain joins TRBV4-2 to TRBJ2-4; 10 bases are a match to TRBD1. Germline assignment: CDR1 LGHNA and CDR2 YNFKEQ. The CDR3 is 18 amino acids. With V trimmed by 0 bases and J by 0 bases, 5 bases remained unmatched. The CDR3 sequence is CASSQDWGQGLAKNIQYF. CDR3 in DNA: TGTGCCAGCAGCCAAGATTGGGGACAGGGGCTAGCCAAAAACATTCAGTACTTC.

This clone was seen a handful of times. The rearrangement links TRBV7-9 to TRBJ2-1, with D possibly matching TRBD2 (7 bases). Trimming cost V 4 bases and J 8 bases, with 21 bases left between them. The CDR3 spans 16 residues. Germline assignment: CDR1 SEHNR and CDR2 FQNEAQ (reference sequence). CDR3 region: CASSSPTQGGADEQFF. The DNA of the CDR3 is TGTGCCAGCAGCTCCCCAACTCAAGGGGGGGCCGATGAGCAGTTCTTC.

The chain employs TRBV11-3 and TRBJ2-7; D is ambiguous. The germline CDR1 and CDR2 sequences are SGHNT and YENEEA. V lost 1 base, J lost 3 bases, and 7 bases lay in between. The CDR3 has 13 amino acids. The CDR3 DNA sequence: TGTGCCAGCAGCTTAGCGTCAGACTACGAGCAGTACTTC. Protein sequence: CASSLASDYEQYF.

This clone was found a few times. The chain carries TRBV5-8 and TRBJ2-4, with 7 nucleotides matching TRBD2. Germline trimming cut 4 bases from V and 3 bases from J; bases unmatched to any gene: 16. The CDR3 loop spans 18 amino acids. Germline CDR1 and CDR2: SGHTS and YDEGEE. The CDR3 DNA is TGTGCCAGCAGCCGAGGTACAGTTTGGGAGCGGGACAAAAACATTCAGTACTTC. Its protein is CASSRGTVWERDKNIQYF.

This clone has just one count. The V gene is TRBV4-2, the J gene TRBJ2-1; 9 nucleotides align to TRBD2. With 3 bases clipped from V and 7 bases from J, the junction kept 7 bases outside the gene matches. Germline CDR1 LGHNA, CDR2 YNFKEQ. This CDR3 is built from 15 residues. CDR3 region: CASSHAGGSANEQFF. DNA for the CDR3: TGTGCCAGCAGCCATGCGGGGGGGAGTGCGAATGAGCAGTTCTTC.

CDR3 coding DNA: TGTGCCAGCAGCGTGCAGGGCAATGAGCAGTTCTTC. This encodes CASSVQGNEQFF. The chain is built from TRBV9 and TRBJ2-1; D might be TRBD1 (5 bases). The CDR3 has 12 amino acids. Looked up from germline, CDR1 is SGDLS and CDR2 is YYNGEE. The V end lost 2 bases, the J end lost 6 bases, and 6 bases lay between the germline ends. The whole variable domain, filled in from reference TRBV9 and TRBJ2-1, reads DSGVTQTPKHLITATGQRVTLRCSPRSGDLSVYWYQQSLDQGLQFLIQYYNGEERAKGNILERFSAQQFPDLHSELNLSSLELGDSALYFCASSVQGNEQFFGPGTRLTVL.

The chain joins TRBV4-1 to TRBJ2-1; 8 bases are a match to TRBD1. Germline V gene lookup returns CDR1 MGHRA and CDR2 YSYEKL. J was trimmed by 7 bases and V by 4 bases; bases with no gene match: 9. CDR3 length: 15 residues. CDR3 loop: CASSLIGQGRNEQFF. The CDR3 DNA reads TGCGCCAGCAGCCTGATAGGACAGGGTCGGAATGAGCAGTTCTTC.

The chain couples TRBV7-2 to TRBJ1-1; D perhaps matches TRBD1 (5 bases). This CDR3 is 14 amino acids long. Trimming pared 5 bases from V and 1 base from J, leaving 11 bases between. CDR1 and CDR2 (germline): SGHTA, FQGNSA. Here the CDR3 reads CASSRTLGNTEAFF. The CDR3 DNA reads as TGTGCCAGCAGCCGGACATTAGGGAACACTGAAGCTTTCTTT.

The chain is built from TRBV7-2 and TRBJ1-1; D is unresolved. CDR3 length equals 14 residues. Looked up from germline, CDR1 is SGHTA and CDR2 is FQGNSA. V was clipped by 1 base and J by 7 bases, with 13 bases between them. The CDR3 DNA reads TGTGCCAGCAGCTTAGTTCCGGGAAGAAATGAAGCTTTCTTT. The encoded protein is CASSLVPGRNEAFF.

This rearrangement joins TRBV27 to TRBJ1-1, with 8 bases aligning to TRBD1. The CDR3 loop spans 18 amino acids. CDR1 is MNHEY, CDR2 SMNVEV, per germline (reference sequence). Trimming removed 0 bases from V and 4 bases from J; junction bases left unmatched: 13. This chain's CDR3 is CASSLSTTGAHQGTEAFF. In DNA, the CDR3 is TGTGCCAGCAGTTTATCGACGACAGGGGCCCACCAGGGCACTGAAGCTTTCTTT.

This chain links TRBV9 with TRBJ2-3, with 8 bases fitting TRBD2. The ends lost 3 bases at V and 1 base at J; junction bases unmatched: 4. Germline CDR1 reads SGDLS; CDR2 reads YYNGEE. There are 15 residues in the CDR3. The CDR3 reads CASSERAGGTDTQYF. Written as DNA, the CDR3 is TGTGCCAGCAGCGAGAGAGCGGGGGGCACAGATACGCAGTATTTT.

The genes are TRBV6-5 and TRBJ2-5; tentative D call: TRBD2 (5 bases). V was cut by 6 bases and J by 9 bases, with 20 bases left in between. The V gene's germline CDR1 is MNHEY and CDR2 SVGAGI. This CDR3 contains 14 residues. The CDR3 reads CASRGGLYVGAQYF. CDR3 sequence (DNA): TGTGCCAGCAGGGGCGGCCTCTACGTCGGGGCCCAGTACTTC.

The V call is TRBV18, the J call TRBJ2-7; D perhaps matches TRBD1 (6 bases). From germline, CDR1 is KGHSH and CDR2 LQKENI. V was pared by 3 bases and J by 3 bases, with 15 bases between. The CDR3 totals 15 residues. CDR3 amino acids: CASSPSRDMLYEQYF. CDR3 sequence (DNA): TGTGCCAGCTCACCTTCCCGGGACATGCTCTACGAGCAGTACTTC. Drawing the rest from reference TRBV18 and TRBJ2-7, the complete variable domain is NAGVMQNPRHLVRRRGQEARLRCSPMKGHSHVYWYRQLPEEGLKFMVYLQKENIIDESGMPKERFSAEFPKEGPSILRIQQVVRGDSAAYFCASSPSRDMLYEQYFGPGTRLTVT.

This clone has only a few counts. The chain employs TRBV5-4 and TRBJ2-5, with D perhaps matching TRBD1 (6 bases). Germline CDR1 is SGHNT and CDR2 is YYREEE (reference sequence). Trimming left V 2 bases short and J 0 bases short, with 11 bases between. This CDR3 has 15 residues. The CDR3 bases are TGTGCCAGCAGCTTCCATGACAGGAACCAAGAGACCCAGTACTTC. The encoded protein is CASSFHDRNQETQYF.

This clone was detected a few times. The chain combines TRBV7-9 with TRBJ1-4; TRBD1 aligns across 7 bases. Germline values: CDR1 SEHNR, CDR2 FQNEAQ (reference sequence). The J segment lost 0 bases and the V segment lost 4 bases, leaving 5 bases of the junction unmatched. The CDR3 is 16 amino acids. The CDR3 DNA follows: TGTGCCAGCAGCTCTAGACAGGGAGCAACTAATGAAAAACTGTTTTTT. Translation gives CASSSRQGATNEKLFF.

V and J are TRBV6-2 or TRBV6-3 and TRBJ2-3; D is uncertain. Trimming stripped 4 bases from V and 0 bases from J, with 14 bases between. The germline CDR1 and CDR2 sequences are MNHEY and SVGEGT. The CDR3 sequence is 16 residues long. The chain's CDR3 is CASSWALLKSTDTQYF. CDR3 bases: TGTGCCAGCAGTTGGGCCCTTCTGAAAAGCACAGATACGCAGTATTTT.

The V and J genes are TRBV7-2 and TRBJ1-6, with D possibly TRBD1 on 5 matching bases. The CDR3 extends over 15 amino acids. V was cut by 0 bases and J by 6 bases, with 9 bases left in between. CDR1 SGHTA and CDR2 FQGNSA come from the germline V gene. The CDR3 DNA follows: TGTGCCAGCAGCTTAGCTTGGGGCGTTAATTCACCCCTCCACTTT. This translates into CASSLAWGVNSPLHF.

The rearrangement links TRBV14 to TRBJ2-7; a weak D match, TRBD2 (5 bases). CDR1 SGHDN and CDR2 FVKESK come from the germline V gene. CDR3 length: 13 residues. The ends were cut back, 3 bases at V and 7 bases at J, with 13 bases in the middle. CDR3 sequence (DNA): TGTGCCAGCAGCCAGACTCGGGGAAGAGAGCAGTACTTC. Its protein is CASSQTRGREQYF.

This chain connects TRBV28 to TRBJ2-7; 8 nucleotides agree with TRBD2. V lost 5 bases to trimming and J lost 6 bases; unmatched junction nucleotides: 12. The CDR3 is made up of 15 amino acids. Per the germline V gene, CDR1 is MDHEN and CDR2 is SYDVKM. The CDR3 sequence is CASSVPGLGRFEQYF. Written as DNA, the CDR3 is TGTGCCAGCAGTGTTCCGGGACTAGGTCGTTTCGAGCAGTACTTC.